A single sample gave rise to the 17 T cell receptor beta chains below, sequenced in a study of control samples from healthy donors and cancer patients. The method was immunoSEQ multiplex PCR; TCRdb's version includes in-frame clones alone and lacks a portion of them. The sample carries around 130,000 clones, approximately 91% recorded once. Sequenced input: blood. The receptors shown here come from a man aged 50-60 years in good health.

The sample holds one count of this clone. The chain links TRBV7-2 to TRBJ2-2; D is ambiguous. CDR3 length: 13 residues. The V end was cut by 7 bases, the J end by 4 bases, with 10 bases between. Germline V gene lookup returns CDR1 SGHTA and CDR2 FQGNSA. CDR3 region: CASNFGLTGELFF. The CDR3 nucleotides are TGTGCCAGCAACTTCGGGCTCACCGGGGAGCTGTTTTTT.

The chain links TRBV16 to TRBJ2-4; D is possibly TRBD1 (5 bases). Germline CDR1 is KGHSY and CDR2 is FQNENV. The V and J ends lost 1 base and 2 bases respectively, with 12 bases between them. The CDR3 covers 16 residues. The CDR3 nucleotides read TGTGCCAGCAGCCAATTGGTCGACAGTTCCAAAAACATTCAGTACTTC. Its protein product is CASSQLVDSSKNIQYF.

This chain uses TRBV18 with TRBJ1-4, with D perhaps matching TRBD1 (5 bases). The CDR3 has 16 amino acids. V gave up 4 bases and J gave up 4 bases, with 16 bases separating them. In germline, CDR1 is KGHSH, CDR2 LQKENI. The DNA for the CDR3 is TGTGCCAGCTCACGAGACGGGGCAGACTTTAATGAAAAACTGTTTTTT. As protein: CASSRDGADFNEKLFF.

In nucleotides, the CDR3 is TGTGCCAGCAGCTCGGGACCAGCCGAGCAGTACTTC. Encoded protein: CASSSGPAEQYF. The chain joins TRBV7-9 to TRBJ2-7; either TRBD1 or TRBD2 may fit D (5 bases each). The V gene's germline CDR1 is SEHNR and CDR2 FQNEAQ (reference sequence). This CDR3 region has 12 residues. With 4 bases removed from V and 6 bases from J, the gap between germline ends came to 10 bases.

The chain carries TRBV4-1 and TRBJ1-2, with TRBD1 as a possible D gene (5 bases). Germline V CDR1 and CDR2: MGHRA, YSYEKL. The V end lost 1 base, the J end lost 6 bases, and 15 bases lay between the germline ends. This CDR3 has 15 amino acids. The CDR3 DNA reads TGCGCCAGCAGCCAAGTTTGGGGACGGAAGCATGGCTACACCTTC. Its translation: CASSQVWGRKHGYTF.

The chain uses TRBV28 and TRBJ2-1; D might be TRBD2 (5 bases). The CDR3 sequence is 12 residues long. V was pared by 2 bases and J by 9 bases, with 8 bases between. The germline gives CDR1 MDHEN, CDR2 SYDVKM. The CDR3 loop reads CASSLSGGEQFF. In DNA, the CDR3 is TGTGCCAGCAGTTTAAGCGGTGGTGAGCAGTTCTTC.

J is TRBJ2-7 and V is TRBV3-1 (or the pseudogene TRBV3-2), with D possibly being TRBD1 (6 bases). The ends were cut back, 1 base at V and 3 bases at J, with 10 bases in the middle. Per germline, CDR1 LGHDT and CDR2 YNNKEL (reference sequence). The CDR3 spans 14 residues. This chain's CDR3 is CASSQAQGVYEQYF. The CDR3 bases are TGTGCCAGCAGCCAAGCACAGGGCGTCTACGAGCAGTACTTC.

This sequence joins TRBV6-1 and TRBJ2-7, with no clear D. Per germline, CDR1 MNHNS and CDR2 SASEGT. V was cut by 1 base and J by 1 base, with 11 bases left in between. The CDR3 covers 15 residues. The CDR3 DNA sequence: TGTGCCAGCAGTGAAGAGGTAGGCTCTTCCTACGAGCAGTACTTC. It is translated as CASSEEVGSSYEQYF.

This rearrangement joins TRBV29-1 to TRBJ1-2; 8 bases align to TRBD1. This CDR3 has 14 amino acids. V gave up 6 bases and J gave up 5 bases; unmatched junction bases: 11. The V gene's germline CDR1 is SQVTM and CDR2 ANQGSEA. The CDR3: CSVFTGGFSYGYTF. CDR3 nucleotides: TGCAGCGTATTTACAGGGGGTTTTTCTTATGGCTACACCTTC.

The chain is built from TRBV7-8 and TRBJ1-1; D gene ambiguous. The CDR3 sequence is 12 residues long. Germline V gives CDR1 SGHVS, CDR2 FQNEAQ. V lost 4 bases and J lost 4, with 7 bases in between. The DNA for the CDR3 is TGTGCCAGCAGCTGGATTAGCACTGAAGCTTTCTTT. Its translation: CASSWISTEAFF.

This CDR3 reads CASSGTGYGYTF. The CDR3 bases are TGTGCCAGCAGTGGCACAGGCTATGGCTACACCTTC. The chain links TRBV27 to TRBJ1-2; perhaps TRBD1 as D (5 bases). This CDR3 is 12 amino acids long. Deletions cut 5 bases from V and 4 bases from J, with 8 bases between. Germline loops: CDR1 MNHEY, CDR2 SMNVEV (reference sequence).

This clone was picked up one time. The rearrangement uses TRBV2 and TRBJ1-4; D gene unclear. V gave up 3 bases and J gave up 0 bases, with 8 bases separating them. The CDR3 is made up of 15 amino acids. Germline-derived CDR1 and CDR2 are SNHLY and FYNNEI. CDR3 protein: CASSEHRPTNEKLFF. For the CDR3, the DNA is TGTGCCAGCAGTGAGCACAGACCAACTAATGAAAAACTGTTTTTT.

CDR3 residues: CASSLGLDNEQFF. CDR3 in DNA: TGTGCCAGCAGCTTGGGGCTAGACAATGAGCAGTTCTTC. The gene calls are TRBV11-1 and TRBJ2-1, with D possibly being TRBD1 (5 bases). V was trimmed by 3 bases and J by 5 bases, leaving 8 bases between them. The CDR3 covers 13 residues. In germline, CDR1 is SGHAT, CDR2 FQDESV (reference sequence). Supplemented by reference TRBV11-1 and TRBJ2-1, the full variable domain reads EAEVAQSPRYKITEKSQAVAFWCDPISGHATLYWYRQILGQGPELLVQFQDESVVDDSQLPKDRFSAERLKGVDSTLKIQPAELGDSAMYLCASSLGLDNEQFFGPGTRLTVL.

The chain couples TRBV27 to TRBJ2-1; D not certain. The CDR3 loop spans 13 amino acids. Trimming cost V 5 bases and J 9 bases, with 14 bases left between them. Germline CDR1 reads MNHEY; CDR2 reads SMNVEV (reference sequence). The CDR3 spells CASSPADWGEQFF. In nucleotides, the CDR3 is TGTGCCAGCAGTCCAGCAGACTGGGGTGAGCAGTTCTTC.

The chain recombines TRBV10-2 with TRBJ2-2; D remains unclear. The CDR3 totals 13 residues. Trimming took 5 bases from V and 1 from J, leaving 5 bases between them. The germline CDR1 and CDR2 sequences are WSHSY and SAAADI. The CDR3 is CASSRQNTGELFF. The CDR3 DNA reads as TGCGCCAGCAGTCGACAGAACACCGGGGAGCTGTTTTTT.

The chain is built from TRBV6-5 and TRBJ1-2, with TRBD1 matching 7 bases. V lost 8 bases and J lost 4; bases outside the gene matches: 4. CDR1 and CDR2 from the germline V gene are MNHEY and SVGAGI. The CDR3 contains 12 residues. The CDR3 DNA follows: TGTGCCAGCTCGGACAGGACCTATGGCTACACCTTC. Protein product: CASSDRTYGYTF.

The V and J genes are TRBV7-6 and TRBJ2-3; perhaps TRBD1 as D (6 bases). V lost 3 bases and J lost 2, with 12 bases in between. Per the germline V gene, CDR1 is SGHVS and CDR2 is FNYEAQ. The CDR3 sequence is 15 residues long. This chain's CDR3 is CASSFGQGTTDTQYF. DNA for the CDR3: TGTGCCAGCAGCTTTGGGCAGGGGACCACAGATACGCAGTATTTT.